The 15 T cell receptor beta chains below were found in one sample sequenced in a study of blood T cells in healthy people across ages. A second PCR of 7 to 11 cycles used a sample-barcoded 5' primer and a J-beta primer mix. TCRdb reanalysed the 5' RACE reads using MiXCR and keeps one entry per CDR3 protein. This table has 550,000 to 800,000 distinct CDR3 sequences, under 25% appearing once. The specimen was blood. The receptors derive from a man in his 70s in good health.

V and J are TRBV5-1 and TRBJ2-4; weak D call: TRBD1 (5 bases). This CDR3 has 14 amino acids. V dropped 2 bases and J dropped 8 bases, with 14 bases sitting between them. The V gene's germline CDR1 is SGHRS and CDR2 YFSETQ. The chain's CDR3 is CASSFERGSDIQYF. The CDR3 DNA sequence: TGCGCCAGCAGCTTCGAAAGGGGCAGTGACATTCAGTACTTC. The complete variable domain, with remaining parts taken from reference TRBV5-1 and TRBJ2-4, reads KAGVTQTPRYLIKTRGQQVTLSCSPISGHRSVSWYQQTPGQGLQFLFEYFSETQRNKGNFPGRFSGRQFSNSRSEMNVSTLELGDSALYLCASSFERGSDIQYFGAGTRLSVL.

This clonotype was counted only a few times. The chain is built from TRBV7-9 and TRBJ2-3, with 7 nucleotides matching TRBD2. With 2 bases clipped from V and 1 base from J, the junction kept 18 bases outside the gene matches. The length of the CDR3 is 20 residues. The germline CDR1 and CDR2 sequences are SEHNR and FQNEAQ (reference sequence). CDR3 sequence (DNA): TGTGCCAGCAGCTTAAGGGGCTCTAGCGGACCGGGAAAGGGCACAGATACGCAGTATTTT. It specifies CASSLRGSSGPGKGTDTQYF.

The chain employs TRBV20-1 and TRBJ2-3, with D hard to call. The CDR3 is made up of 15 amino acids. Per germline, CDR1 DFQATT and CDR2 SNEGSKA (reference sequence). V lost 1 base and J lost 4, with 15 bases in between. CDR3 nucleotide sequence: TGCAGTGCTAGAGGGGTAGGACGGAGCGCAGATACGCAGTATTTT. It specifies CSARGVGRSADTQYF.

This clonotype was picked up a small number of times. The chain recombines TRBV4-1 with TRBJ2-1, with D possibly matching TRBD2 (6 bases). There are 16 residues in the CDR3. Germline V gene data show CDR1 as MGHRA and CDR2 as YSYEKL. V gave up 4 bases and J gave up 1 base, with 14 bases separating them. CDR3 protein: CASSPKLRGSYNEQFF. The CDR3 bases are TGCGCCAGCAGCCCAAAACTCCGGGGGTCCTACAATGAGCAGTTCTTC.

This chain joins TRBV7-2 and TRBJ1-2, with 7 bases that match TRBD1. This CDR3 has 14 residues. Germline CDR1 reads SGHTA; CDR2 reads FQGNSA. After removal of 8 bases from V and 1 base from J, the junction contained 7 bases not matched to a gene. In DNA form, the CDR3 reads TGTGCCAGCGGAAGGGACAGAAATAACTATGGCTACACCTTC. This sequence encodes CASGRDRNNYGYTF.

This clonotype was observed a few times. One base away lies a much larger clone, so this may be a sequencing read error. The rearrangement joins TRBV3-1 to TRBJ2-3, with D possibly TRBD2 on 6 matching bases. This CDR3 spans 15 amino acids. CDR1 is LGHDT, CDR2 YNNKEL, per germline (reference sequence). Trimming cost V 1 base and J 2 bases, with 10 bases left between them. The CDR3 loop is CASSQGDSATDTQYF. The CDR3, as DNA: TGTGCCAGCAGCCAAGGGGACTCCGCCACAGATACGCAGTATTTT.

The J gene is TRBJ2-3, the V gene TRBV11-2; 12 bases align to TRBD2. The J segment lost 1 base and the V segment lost 5 bases, leaving 10 bases of the junction unmatched. The CDR3 is 18 residues long. In germline, CDR1 is SGHAT, CDR2 FQNNGV. CDR3 loop: CASSRDTLAGGRTDTQYF. The CDR3 DNA sequence: TGTGCCAGCAGCCGCGACACACTAGCGGGAGGCCGCACAGATACGCAGTATTTT.

This clonotype appeared a few times. This may come from a read error, since a much larger clone is one base off. The chain has TRBV7-3 and TRBJ2-3, with 9 bases fitting TRBD1. CDR3 size: 16 residues. Germline CDR1 and CDR2: SGHTA and FQGTGA. CDR3 in DNA: TGTACCAGCAGCTTCACAGGGGGCGGTAACACAGATACGCAGTATTTT. As protein: CTSSFTGGGNTDTQYF.

The rearrangement links TRBV5-1 to TRBJ1-2; D gene uncertain. The V and J ends lost 0 bases and 5 bases respectively, with 8 bases between them. This CDR3 comprises 13 residues. CDR1 and CDR2 (germline): SGHRS, YFSETQ. This CDR3 is CASSLDGGYGYTF. In DNA form, the CDR3 reads TGCGCCAGCAGCTTGGACGGCGGTTATGGCTACACCTTC.

The table lists this clonotype with many counts. The CDR3 region is CSASGLAVPYNEQFF. The CDR3 DNA follows: TGCAGTGCTAGCGGACTAGCGGTCCCATACAATGAGCAGTTCTTC. The chain employs TRBV20-1 and TRBJ2-1; 10 bases match TRBD2. Per the germline V gene, CDR1 is DFQATT and CDR2 is SNEGSKA (reference sequence). The CDR3 sequence is 15 residues long. V lost 3 bases, J lost 4 bases, and 6 bases stayed unmatched.

The chain carries TRBV18 and TRBJ2-3, with 13 bases matching TRBD2. Germline V gives CDR1 KGHSH, CDR2 LQKENI. The V gene end was trimmed by 4 bases and the J gene end by 3 bases; junction bases not matched to a gene: 7. This CDR3 has 17 amino acids. CDR3 nucleotides: TGTGCCAGCTCACGAGGACTAGCGGGAGTAGGTACAGATACGCAGTATTTT. It codes for CASSRGLAGVGTDTQYF.

The chain uses TRBV20-1 and TRBJ2-7; D may match TRBD1 or TRBD2 (5 bases each). This CDR3 is built from 13 residues. From germline, CDR1 is DFQATT and CDR2 SNEGSKA (reference sequence). Trimming pared 6 bases from V and 1 base from J, leaving 13 bases between. The DNA of the CDR3 is TGCAGTGCGAAGGGACCACAATCCTACGAGCAGTACTTC. It yields the protein CSAKGPQSYEQYF.

This clonotype has a count of ten or more. The V call is TRBV13, the J call TRBJ1-1; no firm D call. Trimming stripped 4 bases from V and 2 bases from J, with 14 bases between. The CDR3 is 15 amino acids. Germline CDR1 is PRHDT and CDR2 is FYEKMQ (reference sequence). For the CDR3, the DNA is TGTGCCAGCAGCTCTCCCGCCCGGGGAAACACTGAAGCTTTCTTT. Amino acids: CASSSPARGNTEAFF.

This clonotype was picked up a small number of times. This chain links TRBV7-9 with TRBJ1-4; D possibly corresponds to TRBD1 (5 bases). Trimming pared 5 bases from V and 0 bases from J, leaving 10 bases between. Looked up from germline, CDR1 is SEHNR and CDR2 is FQNEAQ (reference sequence). The CDR3 has 15 residues. The CDR3, as DNA: TGTGCCAGCAGCGCCCAGGGCCCAACTAATGAAAAACTGTTTTTT. It is translated as CASSAQGPTNEKLFF.

This clonotype was observed a few times. This rearrangement joins TRBV20-1 to TRBJ1-2; no clear D. CDR3 length: 13 amino acids. The V end lost 0 bases, the J end lost 4 bases, and 9 bases lay between the germline ends. Germline loops: CDR1 DFQATT, CDR2 SNEGSKA (reference sequence). The CDR3, as DNA: TGCAGTGCTAGAGATCACAGCCTCTATGGCTACACCTTC. Its translation is CSARDHSLYGYTF.